The source of this T cell receptor beta chain is a study of blood T cell repertoires in COVID-19. Study details: PBMCs, B-cell-depleted T cells, or T cells provided the cDNA or gDNA that made up the material.

Germline trimming cut 4 bases from V and 6 bases from J; bases unmatched to any gene: 12. The CDR3 runs 16 residues. Germline V gives CDR1 SGHTA, CDR2 FQGNSA. Under the authors' procedure: Amplification from reference gene primers served as the basis for estimated nucleated cell counts. Produced via immunoSEQ multiplex PCR; TCRdb's table is partial and in-frame only. For V, J and clone size, that table is used; D and trimming come from the DNA. The sample lists tens of thousands of clones, roughly 88% occurring once. What was sequenced was peripheral blood. This sequence originates from a human donor with active COVID-19. The donor label of this sample is uncertain. V usage is TRBV7-2 and J usage is TRBJ2-1; 7 bases fit TRBD1. CDR3 nucleotide sequence: TGTGCCAGCAGCTCTGAGCGGCAGGGGGTCTCCAATGAGCAGTTCTTC. Amino acid sequence: CASSSERQGVSNEQFF.